Presented here are 19 T cell receptor beta chains from one specimen sequenced in a study of blood T cell repertoires in COVID-19. Some clones are missing from TCRdb's copy, which holds only in-frame ones; the method was immunoSEQ multiplex PCR. Of a few hundred thousand clones listed, 90% were seen once; the top ten hold about 1.8%. Material: PBMCs or T cells enriched from blood (not recorded which). These TCRs come from a woman aged 18-29 years with acute COVID-19.

This clone was found a few times. CDR3 sequence: CASSEIGYGYTF. The CDR3 nucleotides are TGTGCCAGCAGTGAAATCGGCTATGGCTACACCTTC. The chain employs TRBV6-1 and TRBJ1-2; D is undetermined. V was trimmed by 2 bases and J by 4 bases, leaving 5 bases between them. Germline CDR1 and CDR2: MNHNS and SASEGT. The length of the CDR3 is 12 residues.

This sequence joins TRBV5-1 and TRBJ2-7, with TRBD1 matching over 9 bases. The germline V gene has CDR1 SGHRS and CDR2 YFSETQ. The ends lost 4 bases at V and 7 bases at J; junction bases unmatched: 3. The CDR3 is 12 residues long. The CDR3 DNA reads TGCGCCAGCAGCCCGGGACAGGGAGAGCAGTACTTC. Protein product: CASSPGQGEQYF.

This chain connects TRBV29-1 to TRBJ2-7; TRBD1 agrees at 10 bases. The CDR3 is 14 residues long. CDR1 and CDR2 (germline): SQVTM, ANQGSEA. Unmatched junction bases numbered 6, after V lost 3 bases and J lost 4 bases. The CDR3 reads CSVDLGTGAYEQYF. The CDR3 nucleotides read TGCAGCGTTGATCTTGGGACAGGGGCGTACGAGCAGTACTTC.

V is TRBV2 and J is TRBJ2-1; TRBD2 agrees at 11 bases. Trimming took 4 bases from V and 8 from J; bases not matched to a gene: 4. Germline V gene data show CDR1 as SNHLY and CDR2 as FYNNEI. The CDR3 is 14 residues long. The CDR3 region is CASSGRLAGYEQFF. The CDR3 bases are TGTGCCAGCAGTGGGAGACTAGCGGGATATGAGCAGTTCTTC.

The chain has TRBV9 and TRBJ2-1; perhaps TRBD2 as D (6 bases). V shed 0 bases and J shed 5 bases, with 12 bases lying between them. This CDR3 region has 15 residues. Looked up from germline, CDR1 is SGDLS and CDR2 is YYNGEE. DNA for the CDR3: TGTGCCAGCAGCGTAGCGGGGACTGGAAACAATGAGCAGTTCTTC. It codes for CASSVAGTGNNEQFF.

The genes are TRBV4-3 and TRBJ1-2; a possible D gene is TRBD1 (6 bases). This CDR3 comprises 15 residues. Germline V lookup: CDR1 LGHNA, CDR2 YSLEER. V dropped 0 bases and J dropped 6 bases, with 14 bases sitting between them. The CDR3 sequence is CASSQEGNRANGYTF. The DNA for the CDR3 is TGCGCCAGCAGCCAAGAAGGGAACAGGGCCAATGGCTACACCTTC.

The J gene is TRBJ2-2, the V gene TRBV11-2; 7 bases map to TRBD2. The germline V gene has CDR1 SGHAT and CDR2 FQNNGV. V was pared by 2 bases and J by 4 bases, with 7 bases of the junction left unmatched. The CDR3 spans 16 residues. The CDR3 DNA reads TGTGCCAGCAGCTTATTCCCGGAGCGGGGCACCGGGGAGCTGTTTTTT. Protein: CASSLFPERGTGELFF. The full variable domain, its missing parts supplied by reference TRBV11-2 and TRBJ2-2, is EAGVAQSPRYKIIEKRQSVAFWCNPISGHATLYWYQQILGQGPKLLIQFQNNGVVDDSQLPKDRFSAERLKGVDSTLKIQPAKLEDSAVYLCASSLFPERGTGELFFGEGSRLTVL.

The rearrangement uses TRBV14 and TRBJ2-1; D uncertain. V was shortened by 6 bases and J by 8 bases, with 17 bases between the two germline ends. Germline CDR1 SGHDN, CDR2 FVKESK. The CDR3 loop spans 14 amino acids. In DNA, the CDR3 is TGTGCCAGCAGTTTCCGTCTGGTCGCGGATGAGCAGTTCTTC. It yields the protein CASSFRLVADEQFF.

This chain links TRBV7-2 with TRBJ2-1; 7 nucleotides match TRBD1. Germline CDR1 is SGHTA and CDR2 is FQGNSA. V shed 4 bases and J 4 bases; nucleotides not matched to a gene: 1. The length of the CDR3 is 13 residues. The CDR3 sequence is CASSWTGYNEQFF. As DNA, the CDR3 is TGTGCCAGCAGCTGGACAGGATACAATGAGCAGTTCTTC.

CDR3 residues: CASSLFGGATNEKLFF. DNA of the CDR3: TGTGCCAGCAGCTTATTCGGGGGGGCAACTAATGAAAAACTGTTTTTT. The chain employs TRBV7-9 and TRBJ1-4; D is perhaps TRBD1 (5 bases). The CDR3 loop spans 16 amino acids. Germline V CDR1 and CDR2: SEHNR, FQNEAQ (reference sequence). The ends were cut back, 2 bases at V and 0 bases at J, with 10 bases in the middle.

The rearrangement uses TRBV6-5 and TRBJ2-2; D call uncertain. Trimming shortened V by 0 bases and J by 4 bases, and 9 bases separated the two germline ends. The CDR3 sequence is 15 residues long. Germline CDR1 MNHEY, CDR2 SVGAGI. The CDR3: CASSYSNPGTGELFF. The CDR3 DNA reads as TGTGCCAGCAGTTACTCGAACCCCGGCACCGGGGAGCTGTTTTTT.

Comment on this clone: One end of the junction fails to match germline, which may point to a read error. The J gene is TRBJ1-2, the V gene TRBV5-1, with D possibly TRBD1 on 6 matching bases. The CDR3 length is 12 residues. Germline V gives CDR1 SGHRS, CDR2 YFSETQ. CDR3 sequence reads: CASSPRQDGYTF. CDR3 coding DNA: TGCGCCAGCAGCCCGCGACAGGATGGGTACACCTTC.

This clone was counted once. The rearrangement links TRBV3-1 (or the pseudogene TRBV3-2) to TRBJ2-5, with 7 positions matching TRBD2. This CDR3 is built from 16 residues. Germline V lookup: CDR1 LGHDT, CDR2 YNNKEL (reference sequence). V shed 3 bases, J shed 4 bases, and the junction held 11 bases outside the gene matches. The CDR3: CASSHLVSGSSETQYF. In nucleotides, the CDR3 is TGTGCCAGCAGCCACCTAGTTAGCGGGTCCTCAGAGACCCAGTACTTC.

This clone has only one observation. CDR3 sequence: CASGRALYNEQFF. The CDR3 DNA reads as TGTGCTAGCGGGAGGGCCCTCTACAATGAGCAGTTCTTC. V usage is TRBV3-1 (or the pseudogene TRBV3-2) and J usage is TRBJ2-1; 11 nucleotides align to TRBD2. The CDR3 totals 13 residues. Germline-derived CDR1 and CDR2 are LGHDT and YNNKEL (reference sequence).

This clone was recorded once. V gene TRBV19 combines with J gene TRBJ1-1; TRBD1 matches 7 bases. V shed 3 bases and J 11 bases; nucleotides not matched to a gene: 9. The germline V gene encodes CDR1 LNHDA and CDR2 SQIVND (reference sequence). This CDR3 spans 13 amino acids. The CDR3 spells CASSMWDRRSAFF. CDR3 sequence (DNA): TGTGCCAGTAGTATGTGGGACAGACGATCGGCTTTCTTT.

CDR3 loop: CASSFPREKDGETQYF. CDR3 nucleotide sequence: TGTGCCAGCAGCTTTCCGCGGGAGAAAGACGGAGAGACCCAGTACTTC. The chain employs TRBV11-2 and TRBJ2-5; 7 bases agree with TRBD2. CDR1 and CDR2 (germline): SGHAT, FQNNGV. V lost 3 bases to trimming and J lost 4 bases; unmatched junction nucleotides: 11. The CDR3 runs to 16 residues.

CDR3 nucleotides: TGTGCCAGCAGCGTTGGAGGATGGGCAGGGGGCTCAGGTGGCTACACCTTC. Translated: CASSVGGWAGGSGGYTF. The chain is built from TRBV5-5 and TRBJ1-2; 8 positions match TRBD1. J gave up 7 bases and V 4 bases, and 18 bases lay outside the gene matches. Germline-derived CDR1 and CDR2 are SGHKS and YYEKEE (reference sequence). The CDR3 consists of 17 residues.

This chain connects TRBV30 to TRBJ1-2, with TRBD1 matching 8 bases. V shed 3 bases, J shed 7 bases, and the junction held 10 bases outside the gene matches. Germline CDR1 reads GTSNPN; CDR2 reads SVGIG (reference sequence). The CDR3 has 14 amino acids. The CDR3 coding sequence is TGTGCCTGGAGGGGGACAGGACGGCTGGGTGGCTACACCTTC. Protein sequence: CAWRGTGRLGGYTF.

The V gene is TRBV6-5, the J gene TRBJ1-5; 7 nucleotides line up with TRBD1. This CDR3 region has 14 residues. Germline CDR1 and CDR2: MNHEY and SVGAGI. Germline trimming cut 6 bases from V and 3 bases from J; bases unmatched to any gene: 5. CDR3 in amino acids: CASRRGQLNQPQHF. In DNA form, the CDR3 reads TGTGCCAGCAGACGGGGACAGCTCAATCAGCCCCAGCATTTT.